The next 27 T cell receptor beta chains were all read from a single sample in a study of cytomegalovirus exposure and HLA in healthy donors. Primers included in the PCR were 60 Vbeta and 13 Jbeta primers. Sequencing used immunoSEQ multiplex PCR; TCRdb keeps in-frame clones, though not all of them. The repertoire holds 60,000 to 85,000 clones, with 75% to 85% as singletons. The sequencing input was PBMCs. The origin of the receptors is a man between 70 and 80 years old in good health and CMV-seropositive.

This sequence joins TRBV6-4 and TRBJ1-2; possibly TRBD1 for D (6 bases). V was cut by 6 bases and J by 6 bases, with 14 bases left in between. The CDR3 runs 13 residues. Germline-derived CDR1 and CDR2 are MRHNA and SNTAGT. This CDR3 reads CASRWAGAHGYTF. The DNA for the CDR3 is TGTGCCAGCAGATGGGCGGGGGCGCATGGCTACACCTTC.

The chain employs TRBV7-9 and TRBJ2-1; 10 bases agree with TRBD2. J lost 8 bases, V lost 5 bases, and 12 bases had no gene match. There are 16 residues in the CDR3. Germline V gene data show CDR1 as SEHNR and CDR2 as FQNEAQ (reference sequence). CDR3 loop: CASSQLERGGTDEQFF. The CDR3 DNA sequence: TGTGCCAGCAGCCAACTGGAGCGGGGGGGCACTGATGAGCAGTTCTTC.

The rearrangement joins TRBV7-2 to TRBJ1-2, with D tentatively TRBD1 (6 bases). V dropped 0 bases and J dropped 7 bases, with 18 bases sitting between them. CDR3 size: 16 residues. Germline CDR1 SGHTA, CDR2 FQGNSA. The CDR3 bases are TGTGCCAGCAGCTTAGCGGGGGGGGGCGCGTTCGGTGGCTACACCTTC. Encoded protein: CASSLAGGGAFGGYTF.

The chain is built from TRBV18 and TRBJ2-7; 8 bases agree with TRBD1. The germline CDR1 and CDR2 sequences are KGHSH and LQKENI. This CDR3 contains 14 residues. The junction had 6 bases not matched to a gene; V was cut back by 4 bases and J by 4 bases. The CDR3 sequence is CASSLYGQGYEQYF. The CDR3 DNA reads as TGTGCCAGCTCACTCTACGGACAGGGTTACGAGCAGTACTTC.

The genes are TRBV7-9 and TRBJ2-3, with 14 bases matching TRBD2. Trimming removed 5 bases from V and 5 bases from J; junction bases left unmatched: 6. The CDR3 has 16 residues. CDR1 and CDR2 (germline): SEHNR, FQNEAQ (reference sequence). This CDR3 is CASSKTSGGEGDTQYF. CDR3 DNA sequence: TGTGCCAGCAGCAAGACTAGCGGGGGGGAGGGAGATACGCAGTATTTT.

V is TRBV5-4 and J is TRBJ2-5; TRBD2 is a possible D gene (6 bases). The CDR3 is 16 residues long. Germline loops: CDR1 SGHNT, CDR2 YYREEE (reference sequence). With 3 bases removed from V and 2 bases from J, the gap between germline ends came to 17 bases. As DNA, the CDR3 is TGTGCCAGCAGCTCGACGATGTGGGACTTACAAGAGACCCAGTACTTC. The encoded protein is CASSSTMWDLQETQYF.

V usage is TRBV18 and J usage is TRBJ1-5, with 9 bases fitting TRBD1. Germline V lookup: CDR1 KGHSH, CDR2 LQKENI. The length of the CDR3 is 16 residues. V trimming: 3 bases; J trimming: 1 base; junction bases outside the gene matches: 4. The CDR3 reads CASSPGTGNSNQPQHF. CDR3 nucleotides: TGTGCCAGCTCACCCGGGACAGGGAACAGCAATCAGCCCCAGCATTTT.

V is TRBV15 and J is TRBJ1-2; weak D call: TRBD1 (6 bases). The V gene lost 0 bases and the J gene lost 4 bases, with 9 bases spanning the gap. CDR1 is LNHNV and CDR2 is YYDKDF in the germline V gene (reference sequence). The CDR3 runs 14 residues. CDR3 nucleotide sequence: TGTGCCACCAGCAGAGACAGGGGTAGCTATGGCTACACCTTC. Protein: CATSRDRGSYGYTF. Using reference TRBV15 and TRBJ1-2 for the parts outside the CDR3, the full variable domain is DAMVIQNPRYQVTQFGKPVTLSCSQTLNHNVMYWYQQKSSQAPKLLFHYYDKDFNNEADTPDNFQSRRPNTSFCFLDIRSPGLGDTAMYLCATSRDRGSYGYTFGSGTRLTVV.

The V gene is TRBV5-1, the J gene TRBJ2-3; no clear D gene. This CDR3 has 14 amino acids. CDR1 and CDR2 from the germline V gene are SGHRS and YFSETQ. Trimming removed 4 bases at V and 0 bases at J, with 9 bases between. CDR3 amino acids: CASSQPGSTDTQYF. The CDR3 DNA is TGCGCCAGCAGCCAACCAGGCAGCACAGATACGCAGTATTTT.

The table lists this clone with a few counts. V usage is TRBV19 and J usage is TRBJ1-3; D is possibly TRBD1 (5 bases). The CDR3 is 16 residues long. The V end was cut by 2 bases, the J end by 0 bases, with 11 bases between. Germline values: CDR1 LNHDA, CDR2 SQIVND (reference sequence). The CDR3 DNA follows: TGTGCCAGTAGTATATCCACAGGTCGCTCTGGAAACACCATATATTTT. Translated, it gives CASSISTGRSGNTIYF.

This clone was counted a few times. V gene TRBV2 combines with J gene TRBJ2-5; the match to TRBD1 covers 8 bases. The J call could be wrong; TRBJ2-7 is a better fit for the DNA end. Germline loops: CDR1 SNHLY, CDR2 FYNNEI. The CDR3 contains 13 residues. The CDR3 nucleotides read TGTGCCAGCAAGGAAGACAGGGGCCTCGAGCAGTACTTC. This encodes CASKEDRGLEQYF.

V usage is TRBV19 and J usage is TRBJ2-1, with 16 bases that match TRBD2. The CDR3 consists of 16 residues. The junction had 6 bases not matched to a gene; V was cut back by 7 bases and J by 6 bases. Germline V gives CDR1 LNHDA, CDR2 SQIVND (reference sequence). CDR3 protein: CASTPGTSGRANEQFF. In nucleotides, the CDR3 is TGTGCCAGTACCCCTGGGACTAGCGGGAGGGCCAATGAGCAGTTCTTC. Combining the CDR3 with reference TRBV19 and TRBJ2-1 gives the whole variable domain DGGITQSPKYLFRKEGQNVTLSCEQNLNHDAMYWYRQDPGQGLRLIYYSQIVNDFQKGDIAEGYSVSREKKESFPLTVTSAQKNPTAFYLCASTPGTSGRANEQFFGPGTRLTVL.

The chain joins TRBV28 to TRBJ1-2; the match to TRBD1 covers 9 bases. Germline V lookup: CDR1 MDHEN, CDR2 SYDVKM. CDR3 length: 14 residues. V lost 5 bases and J lost 5; bases outside the gene matches: 6. The CDR3 reads CASSTGQGRYGYTF. CDR3 bases: TGTGCCAGCAGTACGGGACAGGGAAGGTATGGCTACACCTTC.

The chain is built from TRBV5-1 and TRBJ2-2; D perhaps matches TRBD1 (5 bases). This CDR3 contains 15 residues. The germline CDR1 and CDR2 sequences are SGHRS and YFSETQ. Trimming stripped 0 bases from V and 2 bases from J, with 8 bases between. DNA of the CDR3: TGCGCCAGCAGCTTGGGAGACAGTAACACCGGGGAGCTGTTTTTT. The encoded protein is CASSLGDSNTGELFF.

J is TRBJ2-1 and V is TRBV5-1; TRBD2 might be the D (5 bases). CDR1 is SGHRS and CDR2 is YFSETQ in the germline V gene. The ends were cut back, 3 bases at V and 6 bases at J, with 13 bases in the middle. The CDR3 has 14 residues. CDR3 in DNA: TGCGCCAGCAGCTACACGCTAGCTCCCAATGAGCAGTTCTTC. Residues: CASSYTLAPNEQFF.

The rearrangement links TRBV27 to TRBJ1-1; D uncertain. Germline V lookup: CDR1 MNHEY, CDR2 SMNVEV (reference sequence). Trimming left V 2 bases short and J 9 bases short, with 10 bases between. The CDR3 is made up of 12 amino acids. The CDR3: CASSLGRRQAFF. The CDR3 DNA is TGTGCCAGCAGTTTAGGACGGAGGCAAGCTTTCTTT.

The V call is TRBV5-1, the J call TRBJ2-1; no firm D call. V shed 0 bases and J shed 7 bases, with 8 bases lying between them. CDR3 length: 13 amino acids. Looked up from germline, CDR1 is SGHRS and CDR2 is YFSETQ. DNA for the CDR3: TGCGCCAGCAGCTTGGTCGTGAGGAATGAGCAGTTCTTC. It codes for CASSLVVRNEQFF.

This chain connects TRBV5-5 to TRBJ1-5; D not certain. CDR3 length equals 14 residues. CDR1 SGHKS and CDR2 YYEKEE come from the germline V gene (reference sequence). V was shortened by 1 base and J by 0 bases, with 5 bases between the two germline ends. CDR3 amino acids: CASSLSISNQPQHF. The CDR3 DNA follows: TGTGCCAGCAGCTTGTCCATTAGCAATCAGCCCCAGCATTTT.

The chain joins TRBV7-9 to TRBJ2-5, with D perhaps TRBD1 (5 bases). Trimming took 3 bases from V and 5 from J, leaving 10 bases between them. This CDR3 spans 13 amino acids. Germline loops: CDR1 SEHNR, CDR2 FQNEAQ (reference sequence). CDR3 DNA: TGTGCCAGCAGCTTTCAGGGTCCGGAGACCCAGTACTTC. Translated: CASSFQGPETQYF.

This sequence joins TRBV7-2 and TRBJ2-5; TRBD2 agrees at 9 bases. This CDR3 has 16 residues. Germline V lookup: CDR1 SGHTA, CDR2 FQGNSA. The trim removed 1 base at V and 5 bases at J, leaving 8 bases unmatched. Here the CDR3 DNA reads TGTGCCAGCAGCTTAGTTAGCGGGGGACTCGAGGAGACCCAGTACTTC. Amino acids: CASSLVSGGLEETQYF. Complete variable domain (other parts from reference TRBV7-2 and TRBJ2-5): GAGVSQSPSNKVTEKGKDVELRCDPISGHTALYWYRQSLGQGLEFLIYFQGNSAPDKSGLPSDRFSAERTGGSVSTLTIQRTQQEDSAVYLCASSLVSGGLEETQYFGPGTRLLVL.

The V call is TRBV15, the J call TRBJ1-1, with a weak D call TRBD1 (5 bases). There are 14 residues in the CDR3. V was cut by 1 base and J by 3 bases, with 9 bases left in between. Germline V CDR1 and CDR2: LNHNV, YYDKDF (reference sequence). The CDR3 reads CATSRVGGDTEAFF. CDR3 nucleotide sequence: TGTGCCACCAGCAGAGTGGGGGGAGACACTGAAGCTTTCTTT. Together with reference TRBV15 and TRBJ1-1, the CDR3 gives the full variable domain: DAMVIQNPRYQVTQFGKPVTLSCSQTLNHNVMYWYQQKSSQAPKLLFHYYDKDFNNEADTPDNFQSRRPNTSFCFLDIRSPGLGDTAMYLCATSRVGGDTEAFFGQGTRLTVV.

This clone was seen only once. The chain couples TRBV7-9 to TRBJ2-2; 7 bases fit TRBD1. J gave up 6 bases and V 4 bases, and 5 bases lay outside the gene matches. Germline V gene lookup returns CDR1 SEHNR and CDR2 FQNEAQ (reference sequence). The CDR3 covers 14 residues. CDR3 sequence reads: CASSSLDRAGELFF. The CDR3 bases are TGTGCCAGCAGCTCACTTGACAGGGCCGGGGAGCTGTTTTTT.

This clone came up once. The rearrangement links TRBV7-6 to TRBJ2-3, with 8 bases identical to TRBD1. Germline trimming cut 2 bases from V and 2 bases from J; bases unmatched to any gene: 6. The CDR3 length is 16 residues. The V gene's germline CDR1 is SGHVS and CDR2 FNYEAQ. In nucleotides, the CDR3 is TGTGCCAGCAGCTTACGTCAGGGGGCGAACACAGATACGCAGTATTTT. This encodes CASSLRQGANTDTQYF.

This clone was seen more than once but under ten times. The chain employs TRBV29-1 and TRBJ2-5; 8 nucleotides match TRBD1. V was clipped by 7 bases and J by 5 bases; unmatched bases: 3. Germline V gene lookup returns CDR1 SQVTM and CDR2 ANQGSEA. This CDR3 has 11 amino acids. The CDR3 coding sequence is TGCAGCGCTAGACAGGGGGAGACCCAGTACTTC. This encodes CSARQGETQYF. The variable domain in full, with the rest retrieved from reference TRBV29-1 and TRBJ2-5, is SAVISQKPSRDICQRGTSLTIQCQVDSQVTMMFWYRQQPGQSLTLIATANQGSEATYESGFVIDKFPISRPNLTFSTLTVSNMSPEDSSIYLCSARQGETQYFGPGTRLLVL.

The chain combines TRBV28 with TRBJ2-1, with TRBD2 matching over 7 bases. The CDR3 contains 15 residues. Per the germline V gene, CDR1 is MDHEN and CDR2 is SYDVKM. With 3 bases clipped from V and 6 bases from J, the junction kept 8 bases outside the gene matches. The CDR3 here is CASSFMAGVGNEQFF. The CDR3 DNA is TGTGCCAGCAGTTTCATGGCGGGAGTAGGCAATGAGCAGTTCTTC.

The chain joins TRBV2 to TRBJ2-3, with D tentatively TRBD2 (6 bases). V dropped 6 bases and J dropped 2 bases, with 9 bases sitting between them. Germline assignment: CDR1 SNHLY and CDR2 FYNNEI. This CDR3 has 13 amino acids. This CDR3 is CASRAGTTDTQYF. The CDR3 DNA is TGTGCCAGCAGGGCGGGAACCACAGATACGCAGTATTTT.

The chain recombines TRBV5-4 with TRBJ2-5, with D perhaps TRBD1 (5 bases). From germline, CDR1 is SGHNT and CDR2 YYREEE (reference sequence). The CDR3 totals 14 residues. V was pared by 3 bases and J by 5 bases, with 14 bases between. Here the CDR3 DNA reads TGTGCCAGCAGCTCCAGGGAAAGTATGGAGACCCAGTACTTC. Amino acids: CASSSRESMETQYF.